This TCR beta chain was identified during a study of cytomegalovirus exposure and HLA in healthy donors. Regarding the study as a whole: No immune exposure information besides CMV serostatus was available. The authors enumerated roughly 160 TCR beta chains as linked to cytomegalovirus.

It was with 60 Vbeta and 13 Jbeta primers that the PCR ran. Sequencing was performed with immunoSEQ multiplex PCR; in TCRdb, only in-frame clones are kept and a portion is missing. Among tens of thousands of clones listed, approximately 70% were seen once. As regards this clone: What it binds is unknown.

CDR3 length: 13 residues. The germline gives CDR1 MNHEY, CDR2 SVGAGI. Deletions cut 2 bases from V and 5 bases from J, with 10 bases between. The V and J genes are TRBV6-5 and TRBJ2-7; D is possibly TRBD1 (5 bases). The TCR was taken from a woman aged 50 to 60 in good health and CMV-seropositive. Source material: PBMCs. The DNA of the CDR3 is TGTGCCAGCAGTTACGGGGCTATCCACGAGCAGTACTTC. This translates into CASSYGAIHEQYF.